The present T cell receptor beta chain was sequenced within a study of blood T cell repertoires in COVID-19. On the study more broadly: Samples taken during acute and convalescent COVID-19 were collected in the United States, Italy and Spain.

Germline CDR1 and CDR2: LNHDA and SQIVND (reference sequence). The CDR3 runs to 17 residues. Trimming at V came to 6 bases and at J to 4 bases, leaving 11 bases not matched to a gene. TCRdb's table, derived via immunoSEQ multiplex PCR, lists solely in-frame clones and lacks some. In the table there are some 320,000 clones, roughly 90% of which are singletons. This study enrolled people aged roughly 18 to 90 from 24 US geographic areas. The sample comprised PBMCs or T cells enriched from blood (not recorded which). The chain is built from TRBV19 and TRBJ1-5; 11 nucleotides match TRBD1. This clonotype was obtained from a woman between 50 and 59 years old who had been exposed to COVID-19. The DNA for the CDR3 is TGTGCCAGTAGGGACAGGGGGCAAGGTAGTAGTAATCAGCCCCAGCATTTT. As protein: CASRDRGQGSSNQPQHF.